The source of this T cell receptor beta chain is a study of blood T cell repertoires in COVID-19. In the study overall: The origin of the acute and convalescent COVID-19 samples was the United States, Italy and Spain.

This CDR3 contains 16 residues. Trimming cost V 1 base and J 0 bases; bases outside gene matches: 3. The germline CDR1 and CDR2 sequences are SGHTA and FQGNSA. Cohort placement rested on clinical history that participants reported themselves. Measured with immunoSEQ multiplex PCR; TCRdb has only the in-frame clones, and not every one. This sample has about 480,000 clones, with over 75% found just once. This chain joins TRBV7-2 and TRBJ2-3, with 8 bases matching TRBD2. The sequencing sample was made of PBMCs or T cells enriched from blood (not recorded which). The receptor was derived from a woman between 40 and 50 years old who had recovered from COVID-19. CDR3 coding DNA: TGTGCCAGCAGCTTAGAGGCTAGCGGGAGCACAGATACGCAGTATTTT. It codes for CASSLEASGSTDTQYF.